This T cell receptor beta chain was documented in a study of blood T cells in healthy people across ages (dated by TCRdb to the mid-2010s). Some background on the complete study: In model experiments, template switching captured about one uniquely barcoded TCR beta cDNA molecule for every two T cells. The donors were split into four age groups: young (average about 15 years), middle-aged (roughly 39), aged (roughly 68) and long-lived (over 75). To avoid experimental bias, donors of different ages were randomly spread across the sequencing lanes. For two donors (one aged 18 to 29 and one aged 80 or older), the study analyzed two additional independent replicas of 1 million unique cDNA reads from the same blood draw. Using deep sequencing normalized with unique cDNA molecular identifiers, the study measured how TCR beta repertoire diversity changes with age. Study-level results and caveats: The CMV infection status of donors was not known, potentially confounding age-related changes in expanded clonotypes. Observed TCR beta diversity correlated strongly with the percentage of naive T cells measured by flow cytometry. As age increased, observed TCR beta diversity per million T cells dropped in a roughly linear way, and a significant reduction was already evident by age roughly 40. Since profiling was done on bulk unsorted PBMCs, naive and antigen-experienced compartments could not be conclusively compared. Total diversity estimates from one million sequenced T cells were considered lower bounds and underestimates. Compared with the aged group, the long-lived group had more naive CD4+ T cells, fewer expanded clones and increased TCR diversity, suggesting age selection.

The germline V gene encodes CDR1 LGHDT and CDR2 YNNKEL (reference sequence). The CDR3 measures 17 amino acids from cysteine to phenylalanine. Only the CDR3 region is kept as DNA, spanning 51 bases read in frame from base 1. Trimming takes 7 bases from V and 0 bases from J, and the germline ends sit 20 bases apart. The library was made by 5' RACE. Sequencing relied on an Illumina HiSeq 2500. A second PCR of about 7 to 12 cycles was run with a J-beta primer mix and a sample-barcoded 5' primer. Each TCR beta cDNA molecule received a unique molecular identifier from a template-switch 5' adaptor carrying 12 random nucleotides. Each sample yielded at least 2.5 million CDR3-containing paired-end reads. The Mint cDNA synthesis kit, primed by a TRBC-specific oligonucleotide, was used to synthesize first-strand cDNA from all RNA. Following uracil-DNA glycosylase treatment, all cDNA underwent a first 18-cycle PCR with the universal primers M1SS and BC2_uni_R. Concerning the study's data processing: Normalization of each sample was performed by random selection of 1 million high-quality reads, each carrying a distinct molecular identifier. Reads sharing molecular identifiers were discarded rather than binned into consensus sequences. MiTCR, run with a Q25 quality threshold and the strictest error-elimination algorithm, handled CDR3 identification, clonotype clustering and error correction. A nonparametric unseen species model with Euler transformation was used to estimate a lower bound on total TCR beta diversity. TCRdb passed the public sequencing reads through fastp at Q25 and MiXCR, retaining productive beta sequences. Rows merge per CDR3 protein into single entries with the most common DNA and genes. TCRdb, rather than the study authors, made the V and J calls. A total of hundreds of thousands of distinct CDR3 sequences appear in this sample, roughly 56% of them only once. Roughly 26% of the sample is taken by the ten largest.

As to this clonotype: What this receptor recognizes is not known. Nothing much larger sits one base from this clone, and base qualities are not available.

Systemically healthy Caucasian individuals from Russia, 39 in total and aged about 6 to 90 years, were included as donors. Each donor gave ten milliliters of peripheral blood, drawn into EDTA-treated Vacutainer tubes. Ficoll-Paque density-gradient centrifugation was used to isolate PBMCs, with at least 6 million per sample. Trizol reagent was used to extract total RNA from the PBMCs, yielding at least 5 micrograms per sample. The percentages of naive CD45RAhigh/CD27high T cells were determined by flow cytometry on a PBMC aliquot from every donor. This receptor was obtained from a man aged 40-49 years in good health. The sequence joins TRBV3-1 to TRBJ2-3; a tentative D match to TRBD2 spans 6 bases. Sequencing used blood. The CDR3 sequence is CASTPSVGEVSTDTQYF. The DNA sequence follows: TGTGCCAGCACCCCCTCCGTCGGGGAGGTTAGCACAGATACGCAGTATTTT.